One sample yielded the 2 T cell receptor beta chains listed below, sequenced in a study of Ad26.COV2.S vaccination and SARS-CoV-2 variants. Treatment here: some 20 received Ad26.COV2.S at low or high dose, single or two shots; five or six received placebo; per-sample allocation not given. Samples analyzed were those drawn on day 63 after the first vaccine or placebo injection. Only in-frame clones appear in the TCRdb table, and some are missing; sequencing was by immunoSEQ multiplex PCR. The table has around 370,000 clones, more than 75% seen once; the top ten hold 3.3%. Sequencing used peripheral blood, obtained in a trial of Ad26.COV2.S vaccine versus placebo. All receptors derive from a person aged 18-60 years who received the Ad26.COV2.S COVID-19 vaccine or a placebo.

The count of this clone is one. The chain's CDR3 is CASSLALTGDNSPLHF. The CDR3 nucleotides are TGTGCCAGCAGCTTGGCCTTGACAGGGGATAATTCACCCCTCCACTTT. The J gene is TRBJ1-6, the V gene TRBV5-6; 8 bases map to TRBD1. CDR3 length: 16 residues. Trimming removed 0 bases from V and 5 bases from J; junction bases left unmatched: 4. The germline gives CDR1 SGHDT, CDR2 YYEEEE.

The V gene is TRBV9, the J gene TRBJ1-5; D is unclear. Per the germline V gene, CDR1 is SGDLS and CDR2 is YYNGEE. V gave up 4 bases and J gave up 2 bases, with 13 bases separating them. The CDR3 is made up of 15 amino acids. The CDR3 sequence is CASSPRAEGNQPQHF. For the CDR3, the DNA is TGTGCCAGCAGCCCCCGGGCGGAAGGCAATCAGCCCCAGCATTTT.